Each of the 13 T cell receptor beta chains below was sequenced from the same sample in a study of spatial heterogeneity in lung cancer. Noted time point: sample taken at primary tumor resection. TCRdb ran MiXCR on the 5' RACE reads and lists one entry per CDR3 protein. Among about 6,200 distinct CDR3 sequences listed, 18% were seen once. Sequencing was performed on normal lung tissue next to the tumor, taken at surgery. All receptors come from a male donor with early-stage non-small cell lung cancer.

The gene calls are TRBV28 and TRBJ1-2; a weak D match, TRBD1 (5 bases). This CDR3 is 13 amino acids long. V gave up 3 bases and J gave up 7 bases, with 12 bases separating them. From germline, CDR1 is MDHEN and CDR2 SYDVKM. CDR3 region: CASSLGPVFGYTF. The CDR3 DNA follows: TGTGCCAGCAGTTTGGGACCTGTGTTTGGCTACACCTTC.

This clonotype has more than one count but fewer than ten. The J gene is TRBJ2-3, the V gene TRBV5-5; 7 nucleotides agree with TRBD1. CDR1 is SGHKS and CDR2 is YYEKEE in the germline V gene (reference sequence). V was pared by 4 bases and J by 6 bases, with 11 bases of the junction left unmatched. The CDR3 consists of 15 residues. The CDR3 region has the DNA TGTGCCAGCAGCGTTGGAGACAGGGTCCCCGATACGCAGTATTTT. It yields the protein CASSVGDRVPDTQYF.

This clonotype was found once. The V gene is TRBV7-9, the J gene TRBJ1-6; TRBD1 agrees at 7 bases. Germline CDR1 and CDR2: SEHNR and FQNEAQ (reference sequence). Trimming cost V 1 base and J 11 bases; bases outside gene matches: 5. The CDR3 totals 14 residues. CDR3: CASSLGSGTAPLHF. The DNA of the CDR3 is TGTGCCAGCAGCTTAGGTTCTGGGACAGCACCCCTCCACTTT.

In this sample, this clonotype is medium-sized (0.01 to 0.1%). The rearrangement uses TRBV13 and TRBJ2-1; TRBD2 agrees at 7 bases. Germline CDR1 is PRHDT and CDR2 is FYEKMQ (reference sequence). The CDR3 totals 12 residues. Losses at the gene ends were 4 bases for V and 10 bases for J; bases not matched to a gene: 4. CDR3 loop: CASSSGLPEQFF. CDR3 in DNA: TGTGCCAGCAGCTCGGGACTACCAGAGCAGTTCTTC.

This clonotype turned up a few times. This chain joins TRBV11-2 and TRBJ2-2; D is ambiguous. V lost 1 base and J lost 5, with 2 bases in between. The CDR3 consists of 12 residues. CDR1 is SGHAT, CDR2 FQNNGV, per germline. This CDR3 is CASSLGTGELFF. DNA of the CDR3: TGTGCCAGCAGCTTAGGTACCGGGGAGCTGTTTTTT.

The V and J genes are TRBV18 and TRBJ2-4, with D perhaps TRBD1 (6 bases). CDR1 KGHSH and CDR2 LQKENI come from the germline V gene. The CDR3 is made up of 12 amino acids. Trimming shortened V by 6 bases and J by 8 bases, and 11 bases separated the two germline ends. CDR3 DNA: TGTGCCAGCTCCGAAAAGGGGGACATTCAGTACTTC. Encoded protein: CASSEKGDIQYF.

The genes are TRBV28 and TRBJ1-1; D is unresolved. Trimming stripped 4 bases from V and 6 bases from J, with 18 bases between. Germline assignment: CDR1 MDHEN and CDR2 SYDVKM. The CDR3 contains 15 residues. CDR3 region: CASSSPNARTSEAFF. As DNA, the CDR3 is TGTGCCAGCAGTTCGCCAAACGCTCGGACTTCTGAAGCTTTCTTT.

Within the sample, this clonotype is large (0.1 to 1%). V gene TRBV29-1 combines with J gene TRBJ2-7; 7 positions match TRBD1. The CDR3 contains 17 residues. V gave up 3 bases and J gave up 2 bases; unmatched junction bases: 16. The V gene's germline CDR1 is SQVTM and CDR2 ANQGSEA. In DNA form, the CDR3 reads TGCAGCGTTGACTCCCAAGAGGCGACAGGGTCGACCTACGAGCAGTACTTC. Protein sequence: CSVDSQEATGSTYEQYF.

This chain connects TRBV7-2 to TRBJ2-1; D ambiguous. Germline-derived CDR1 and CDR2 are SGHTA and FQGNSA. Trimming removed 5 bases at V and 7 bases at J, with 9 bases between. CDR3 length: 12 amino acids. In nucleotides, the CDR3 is TGTGCCAGCAGCCCAGTAATTAATGAGCAGTTCTTC. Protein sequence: CASSPVINEQFF.

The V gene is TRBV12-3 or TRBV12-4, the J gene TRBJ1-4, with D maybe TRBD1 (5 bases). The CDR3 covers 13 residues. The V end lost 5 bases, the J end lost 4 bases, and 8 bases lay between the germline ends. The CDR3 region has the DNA TGTGCCAGCAGTGGGACCAATAATGAAAAACTGTTTTTT. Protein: CASSGTNNEKLFF.

The CDR3: CASSLMVHGELFF. The CDR3 region has the DNA TGCGCCAGCAGCTTAATGGTGCACGGGGAGCTGTTTTTT. J is TRBJ2-2 and V is TRBV5-1; D not resolved. The length of the CDR3 is 13 residues. The germline CDR1 and CDR2 sequences are SGHRS and YFSETQ. The germline V and J ends were trimmed by 2 bases and 7 bases, with 9 bases remaining between them.

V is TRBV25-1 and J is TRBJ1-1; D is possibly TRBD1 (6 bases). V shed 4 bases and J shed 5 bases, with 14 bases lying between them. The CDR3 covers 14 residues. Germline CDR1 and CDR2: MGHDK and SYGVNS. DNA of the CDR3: TGTGCCAGCAGTGTACAGGGACGGGGAACTGAAGCTTTCTTT. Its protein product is CASSVQGRGTEAFF.

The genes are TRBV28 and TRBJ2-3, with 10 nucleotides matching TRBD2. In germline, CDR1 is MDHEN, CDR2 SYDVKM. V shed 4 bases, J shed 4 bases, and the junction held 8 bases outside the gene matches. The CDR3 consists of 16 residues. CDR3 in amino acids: CASSSPSGRIADTQYF. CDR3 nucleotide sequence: TGTGCCAGCAGTTCGCCTAGCGGGAGAATAGCAGATACGCAGTATTTT. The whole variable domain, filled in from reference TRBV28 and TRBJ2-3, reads DVKVTQSSRYLVKRTGEKVFLECVQDMDHENMFWYRQDPGLGLRLIYFSYDVKMKEKGDIPEGYSVSREKKERFSLILESASTNQTSMYLCASSSPSGRIADTQYFGPGTRLTVL.